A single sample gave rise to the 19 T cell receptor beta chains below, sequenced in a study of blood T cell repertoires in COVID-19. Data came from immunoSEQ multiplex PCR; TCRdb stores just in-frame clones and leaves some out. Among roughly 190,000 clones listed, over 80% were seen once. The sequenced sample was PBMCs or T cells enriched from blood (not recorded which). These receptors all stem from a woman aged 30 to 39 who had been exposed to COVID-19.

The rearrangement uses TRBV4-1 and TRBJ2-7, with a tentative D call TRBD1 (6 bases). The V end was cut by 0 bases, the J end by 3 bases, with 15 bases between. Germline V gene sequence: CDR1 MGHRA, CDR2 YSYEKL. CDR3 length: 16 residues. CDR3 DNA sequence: TGCGCCAGCAGCCAAGAGTTTGCTACAGGGTTCTACGAGCAGTACTTC. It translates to CASSQEFATGFYEQYF.

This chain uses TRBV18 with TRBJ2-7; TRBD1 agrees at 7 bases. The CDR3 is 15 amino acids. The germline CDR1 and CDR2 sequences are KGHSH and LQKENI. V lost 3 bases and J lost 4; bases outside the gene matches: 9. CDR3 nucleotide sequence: TGTGCCAGCTCACCTGGTCCAGGGGGAACGTACGAGCAGTACTTC. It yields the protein CASSPGPGGTYEQYF.

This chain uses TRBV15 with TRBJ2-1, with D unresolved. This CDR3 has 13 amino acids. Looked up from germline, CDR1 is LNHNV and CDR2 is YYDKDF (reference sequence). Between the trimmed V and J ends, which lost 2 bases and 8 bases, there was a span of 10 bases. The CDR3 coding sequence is TGTGCCACCAGCAGATCAACTAACCATGAGCAGTTCTTC. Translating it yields CATSRSTNHEQFF.

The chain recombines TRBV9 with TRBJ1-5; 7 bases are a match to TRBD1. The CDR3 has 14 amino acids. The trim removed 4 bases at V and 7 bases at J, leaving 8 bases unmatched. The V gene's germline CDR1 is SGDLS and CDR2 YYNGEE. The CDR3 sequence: CASSPAPGGQPQHF. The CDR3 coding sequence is TGTGCCAGCAGCCCAGCACCAGGGGGGCAGCCCCAGCATTTT.

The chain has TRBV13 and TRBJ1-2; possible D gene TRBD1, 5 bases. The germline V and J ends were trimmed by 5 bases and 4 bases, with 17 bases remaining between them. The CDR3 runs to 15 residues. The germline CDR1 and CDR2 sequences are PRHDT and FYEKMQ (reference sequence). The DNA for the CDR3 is TGTGCCAGCAGCACCTGGACGGGGGGTGGCTATGGCTACACCTTC. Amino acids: CASSTWTGGGYGYTF.

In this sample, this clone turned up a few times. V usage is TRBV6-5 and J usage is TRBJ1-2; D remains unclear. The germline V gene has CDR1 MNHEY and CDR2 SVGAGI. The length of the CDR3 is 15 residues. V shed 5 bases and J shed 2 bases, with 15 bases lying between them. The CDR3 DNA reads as TGTGCCAGCAGTCCTAACGGAGGTGGGAACTATGGCTACACCTTC. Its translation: CASSPNGGGNYGYTF.

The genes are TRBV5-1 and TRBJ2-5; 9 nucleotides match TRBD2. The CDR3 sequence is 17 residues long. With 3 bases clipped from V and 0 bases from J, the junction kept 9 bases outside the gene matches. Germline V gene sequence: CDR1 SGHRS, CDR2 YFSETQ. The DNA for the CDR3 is TGCGCCAGCAGCTCAGCCTTAGCGGGGGTGGACCAAGAGACCCAGTACTTC. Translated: CASSSALAGVDQETQYF.

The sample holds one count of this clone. The CDR3 spells CASSFLGGGADTQYF. CDR3 nucleotides: TGTGCCAGCAGTTTTTTGGGGGGGGGCGCAGATACGCAGTATTTT. This chain connects TRBV2 to TRBJ2-3, with D possibly matching TRBD2 (7 bases). The ends were cut back, 5 bases at V and 4 bases at J, with 16 bases in the middle. The CDR3 length is 15 residues. The germline CDR1 and CDR2 sequences are SNHLY and FYNNEI.

The CDR3 DNA reads TGTGCCAGCAGCTGGAGCCCGGACTATGGCTACACCTTC. It specifies CASSWSPDYGYTF. The chain carries TRBV5-6 and TRBJ1-2; D call uncertain. Trimming took off 3 bases at V and 3 bases at J, with 9 bases between the two ends. CDR1 SGHDT and CDR2 YYEEEE come from the germline V gene. The CDR3 has 13 amino acids.

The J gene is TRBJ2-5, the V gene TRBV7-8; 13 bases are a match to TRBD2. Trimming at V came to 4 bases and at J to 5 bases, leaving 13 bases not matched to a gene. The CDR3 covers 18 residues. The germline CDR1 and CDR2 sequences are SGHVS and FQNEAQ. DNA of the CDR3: TGTGCCAGCAGCTCCACCTTCGGACTAGCGGGGGTGGAGGAGACCCAGTACTTC. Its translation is CASSSTFGLAGVEETQYF.

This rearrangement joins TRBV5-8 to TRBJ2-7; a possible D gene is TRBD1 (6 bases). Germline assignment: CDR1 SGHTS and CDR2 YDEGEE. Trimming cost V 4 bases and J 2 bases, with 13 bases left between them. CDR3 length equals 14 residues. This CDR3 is CASSLRQVPYEQYF. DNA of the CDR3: TGTGCCAGCAGCCTACGACAGGTTCCCTACGAGCAGTACTTC.

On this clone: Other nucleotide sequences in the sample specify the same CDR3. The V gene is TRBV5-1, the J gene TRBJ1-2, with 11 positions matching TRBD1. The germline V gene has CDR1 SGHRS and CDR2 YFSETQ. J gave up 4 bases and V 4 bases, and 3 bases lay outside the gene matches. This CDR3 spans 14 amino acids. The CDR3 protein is CASSLGTGGYGYTF. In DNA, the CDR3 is TGCGCCAGCAGCCTGGGGACAGGGGGCTATGGCTACACCTTC.

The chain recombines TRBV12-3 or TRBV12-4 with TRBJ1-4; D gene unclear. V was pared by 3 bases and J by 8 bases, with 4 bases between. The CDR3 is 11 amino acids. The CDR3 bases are TGTGCCAGCAGTTTTGGCGAAAAACTGTTTTTT. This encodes CASSFGEKLFF.

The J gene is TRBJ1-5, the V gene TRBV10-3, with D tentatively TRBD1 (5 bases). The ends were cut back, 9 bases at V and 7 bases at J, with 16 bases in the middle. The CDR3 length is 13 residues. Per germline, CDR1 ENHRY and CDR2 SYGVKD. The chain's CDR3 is CAITAGSEQPQHF. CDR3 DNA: TGTGCCATAACGGCAGGGTCGGAGCAGCCCCAGCATTTT.

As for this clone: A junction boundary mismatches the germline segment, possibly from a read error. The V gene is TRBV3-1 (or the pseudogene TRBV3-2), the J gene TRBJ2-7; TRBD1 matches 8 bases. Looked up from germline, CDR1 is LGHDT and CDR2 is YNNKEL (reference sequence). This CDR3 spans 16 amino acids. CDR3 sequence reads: CASNQYGQGGWVEQYF. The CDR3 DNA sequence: TGTGCCAGCAACCAATATGGACAGGGTGGCTGGGTCGAGCAGTACTTC.

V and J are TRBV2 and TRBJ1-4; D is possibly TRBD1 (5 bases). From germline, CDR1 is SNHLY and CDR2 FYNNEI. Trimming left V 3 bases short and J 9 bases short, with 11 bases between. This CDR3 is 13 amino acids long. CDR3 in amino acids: CASSDREAQKLFF. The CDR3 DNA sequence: TGTGCCAGCAGTGACAGGGAGGCACAAAAACTGTTTTTT.

The CDR3: CASSLEGTGNLYGYTF. The CDR3 nucleotides read TGTGCCAGCAGCTTAGAAGGGACAGGGAATTTGTATGGCTACACCTTC. This rearrangement joins TRBV7-2 to TRBJ1-2; 9 positions agree with TRBD1. The CDR3 extends over 16 amino acids. CDR1 is SGHTA and CDR2 is FQGNSA in the germline V gene. J gave up 5 bases and V 1 base, and 8 bases lay outside the gene matches.

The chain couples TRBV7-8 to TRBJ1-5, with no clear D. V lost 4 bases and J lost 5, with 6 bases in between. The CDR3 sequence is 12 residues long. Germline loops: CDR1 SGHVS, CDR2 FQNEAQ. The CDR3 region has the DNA TGTGCCAGCAGCTCCCAGTATCAGCCCCAGCATTTT. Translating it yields CASSSQYQPQHF.

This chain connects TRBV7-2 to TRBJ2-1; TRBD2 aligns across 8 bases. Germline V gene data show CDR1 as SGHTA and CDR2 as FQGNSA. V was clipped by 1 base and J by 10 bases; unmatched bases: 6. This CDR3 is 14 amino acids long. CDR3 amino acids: CASSLVLTGGEQFF. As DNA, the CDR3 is TGTGCCAGCAGCTTAGTTCTAACGGGGGGGGAGCAGTTCTTC.